The 20 T cell receptor beta chains presented below share a single source sample, sequenced in a study of human versus mouse CDR3 diversity and MHC coevolution. Assay used: immunoSEQ multiplex PCR; TCRdb lists only in-frame clones, some missing. The sample consists of fewer than 80,000 clones, under 95% of them appearing once. Sequenced: naive CD4+ T cells from blood. Documented subset: CD45RO-negative CD62L-positive naive CD4 T cells. The receptors were gathered from a person aged 25 to 75 in good health.

This rearrangement joins TRBV10-1 to TRBJ2-5; 12 nucleotides align to TRBD2. Germline V gene data show CDR1 as WNHNN and CDR2 as SYGVQD (reference sequence). V dropped 0 bases and J dropped 4; count of bases not matched to a gene: 3. CDR3 size: 16 residues. CDR3 protein: CASSESPGLAGETQYF. The CDR3 coding sequence is TGCGCCAGCAGTGAGTCTCCGGGACTAGCGGGAGAGACCCAGTACTTC.

This clone has only one observation. The V call is TRBV27, the J call TRBJ1-4; possibly TRBD1 for D (6 bases). Germline CDR1 reads MNHEY; CDR2 reads SMNVEV (reference sequence). The V end lost 1 base, the J end lost 1 base, and 13 bases lay between the germline ends. The CDR3 loop spans 17 amino acids. The CDR3 DNA reads TGTGCCAGCAGTTTATGGGGGCAGGGGAGAACTAATGAAAAACTGTTTTTT. Protein sequence: CASSLWGQGRTNEKLFF.

As regards this clone: In the same sample, other DNA sequences code for this CDR3. The chain is built from TRBV5-1 and TRBJ2-7; tentatively, D is TRBD1 (5 bases). V lost 5 bases and J 4 bases, leaving 7 bases between the germline ends. Germline V gives CDR1 SGHRS, CDR2 YFSETQ. This CDR3 has 11 residues. In DNA, the CDR3 is TGCGCCAGCAGAGGGGAATACGAGCAGTACTTC. Translated: CASRGEYEQYF.

The chain combines TRBV9 with TRBJ2-3; 14 bases match TRBD2. V trimming: 4 bases; J trimming: 1 base; junction bases outside the gene matches: 2. Germline CDR1 reads SGDLS; CDR2 reads YYNGEE. This CDR3 is built from 16 residues. The CDR3 region has the DNA TGTGCCAGCAGCCCGGGACTAGCGGGGGGCACAGATACGCAGTATTTT. It codes for CASSPGLAGGTDTQYF.

This rearrangement joins TRBV19 to TRBJ2-2; 10 bases are shared with TRBD1. J gave up 4 bases and V 5 bases, and 4 bases lay outside the gene matches. The CDR3 covers 15 residues. Germline assignment: CDR1 LNHDA and CDR2 SQIVND (reference sequence). In nucleotides, the CDR3 is TGTGCCAGTAGTCCAGGACAGGGGGGCACCGGGGAGCTGTTTTTT. Its protein is CASSPGQGGTGELFF.

J is TRBJ1-2 and V is TRBV20-1, with TRBD1 as a possible D gene (6 bases). Germline assignment: CDR1 DFQATT and CDR2 SNEGSKA (reference sequence). Trimming removed 6 bases at V and 6 bases at J, with 8 bases between. The CDR3 extends over 10 amino acids. CDR3 region: CSAWTDGYTF. The CDR3 nucleotides are TGCAGTGCCTGGACAGATGGCTACACCTTC.

A word on this clone: Other DNA sequences in the sample encode the same CDR3. This chain links TRBV18 with TRBJ2-5; D is unresolved. This CDR3 contains 11 residues. Trimming shortened V by 4 bases and J by 4 bases, and 4 bases separated the two germline ends. CDR1 is KGHSH, CDR2 LQKENI, per germline. CDR3 sequence reads: CASSLGETQYF. CDR3 nucleotide sequence: TGTGCCAGCTCACTCGGAGAGACCCAGTACTTC.

The chain combines TRBV15 with TRBJ1-4; D might be TRBD1 (6 bases). Germline V gene lookup returns CDR1 LNHNV and CDR2 YYDKDF (reference sequence). The CDR3 is made up of 14 amino acids. The germline V and J ends were trimmed by 5 bases and 8 bases, with 15 bases remaining between them. For the CDR3, the DNA is TGTGCCACCAGCGGGGGGGGGCCGGGAGAAAAACTGTTTTTT. It specifies CATSGGGPGEKLFF.

V and J are TRBV29-1 and TRBJ2-6; possible D gene TRBD1, 5 bases. Germline CDR1 and CDR2: SQVTM and ANQGSEA. Trimming took 2 bases from V and 2 from J, leaving 10 bases between them. The CDR3 covers 15 residues. CDR3: CSVEQGSAGANVLTF. The CDR3 DNA reads TGCAGCGTTGAACAGGGTTCCGCTGGGGCCAACGTCCTGACTTTC.

This clone showed up just once. The chain is built from TRBV19 and TRBJ2-3; perhaps TRBD1 as D (5 bases). This CDR3 region has 13 residues. V was trimmed by 5 bases and J by 0 bases, leaving 6 bases between them. Per the germline V gene, CDR1 is LNHDA and CDR2 is SQIVND (reference sequence). CDR3 in DNA: TGTGCCAGTAGTCAGGGTAGCACAGATACGCAGTATTTT. It is translated as CASSQGSTDTQYF.

This chain joins TRBV6-6 and TRBJ2-5; 7 positions agree with TRBD2. CDR3 size: 14 residues. Germline lookup yields CDR1 MNHNY and CDR2 SVGAGI (reference sequence). Trimming cost V 2 bases and J 3 bases; bases outside gene matches: 3. The CDR3 sequence is CASSYGGGKETQYF. CDR3 DNA: TGTGCCAGCAGTTACGGGGGAGGGAAAGAGACCCAGTACTTC.

V usage is TRBV6-1 and J usage is TRBJ1-2; D perhaps matches TRBD1 (6 bases). The CDR3 loop spans 14 amino acids. V was trimmed by 5 bases and J by 5 bases, leaving 15 bases between them. CDR1 is MNHNS and CDR2 is SASEGT in the germline V gene. The CDR3 is CASSLSHREYGYTF. CDR3 bases: TGTGCCAGCAGTCTAAGCCACAGGGAGTATGGCTACACCTTC.

This clone was detected only once. A read error may account for a junction end that differs from germline. Distinct nucleotide sequences in the sample also encode this CDR3. CDR3 sequence reads: CASSEYIMSGSGDTQYF. The CDR3 DNA follows: TGCGCCAGCAGTGAATATATAATGAGCGGGAGTGGAGATACGCAGTATTTT. This chain connects TRBV25-1 to TRBJ2-3; 8 positions agree with TRBD2. This CDR3 comprises 17 residues. Looked up from germline, CDR1 is MGHDK and CDR2 is SYGVNS.

The chain has TRBV18 and TRBJ1-5, with a tentative D call TRBD1 (6 bases). The V end was cut by 1 base, the J end by 7 bases, with 11 bases between. Germline CDR1 and CDR2: KGHSH and LQKENI. This CDR3 comprises 14 residues. CDR3 amino acids: CASSPQTGDQPQHF. In nucleotides, the CDR3 is TGTGCCAGCTCACCACAGACAGGAGACCAGCCCCAGCATTTT.

The J gene is TRBJ2-4, the V gene TRBV27, with D possibly TRBD2 on 6 matching bases. This CDR3 comprises 15 residues. V gave up 5 bases and J gave up 0 bases, with 11 bases separating them. CDR1 and CDR2 (germline): MNHEY, SMNVEV (reference sequence). CDR3 loop: CASSPTGGAKNIQYF. In nucleotides, the CDR3 is TGTGCCAGCAGTCCTACCGGGGGAGCCAAAAACATTCAGTACTTC.

The genes are TRBV2 and TRBJ1-2, with a possible D match to TRBD1 (5 bases). V was pared by 1 base and J by 4 bases, with 16 bases between. This CDR3 is 16 amino acids long. Germline lookup yields CDR1 SNHLY and CDR2 FYNNEI. The CDR3 nucleotides read TGTGCCAGCAGTGAAGAGGGGCCGCATCTATTCTATGGCTACACCTTC. Protein: CASSEEGPHLFYGYTF. The full variable domain, its missing parts supplied by reference TRBV2 and TRBJ1-2, is EPEVTQTPSHQVTQMGQEVILRCVPISNHLYFYWYRQILGQKVEFLVSFYNNEISEKSEIFDDQFSVERPDGSNFTLKIRSTKLEDSAMYFCASSEEGPHLFYGYTFGSGTRLTVV.

This clone was counted a single time. The V and J genes are TRBV28 and TRBJ2-5, with 7 positions matching TRBD2. TRBJ2-7 explains the end of the DNA better; the J call may be wrong. This CDR3 is 18 amino acids long. Germline V gene lookup returns CDR1 MDHEN and CDR2 SYDVKM. The CDR3 reads CASSAQAGPSTAPYEQYF. The CDR3 DNA reads as TGTGCCAGCAGCGCCCAAGCGGGGCCATCTACCGCTCCCTACGAGCAGTACTTC.

This clone was seen only once. The identical CDR3 is also encoded by other nucleotide sequences in the sample. The chain employs TRBV5-4 and TRBJ2-1, with 7 nucleotides matching TRBD1. With 3 bases clipped from V and 0 bases from J, the junction kept 6 bases outside the gene matches. The CDR3 has 16 residues. Per germline, CDR1 SGHNT and CDR2 YYREEE (reference sequence). The CDR3 DNA follows: TGTGCCAGCAGCTCCTCGACAGGGAGCTCCTACAATGAGCAGTTCTTC. Its translation: CASSSSTGSSYNEQFF.

This clone was seen just once. This chain links TRBV5-1 with TRBJ1-3, with a weak D call TRBD1 (6 bases). The CDR3 is 11 residues long. Germline CDR1 SGHRS, CDR2 YFSETQ. Between the trimmed V and J ends, which lost 0 bases and 13 bases, there was a span of 8 bases. DNA of the CDR3: TGCGCCAGCAGCTTGGAGGGGACAATATATTTT. It translates to CASSLEGTIYF. Complete variable domain (other parts from reference TRBV5-1 and TRBJ1-3): KAGVTQTPRYLIKTRGQQVTLSCSPISGHRSVSWYQQTPGQGLQFLFEYFSETQRNKGNFPGRFSGRQFSNSRSEMNVSTLELGDSALYLCASSLEGTIYFGEGSWLTVV.

The genes are TRBV5-1 and TRBJ2-1, with 8 bases aligning to TRBD1. Germline trimming cut 0 bases from V and 10 bases from J; bases unmatched to any gene: 12. The CDR3 covers 16 residues. Germline values: CDR1 SGHRS, CDR2 YFSETQ. CDR3 sequence reads: CASSLAPGGFYAEQFF. The CDR3 region has the DNA TGCGCCAGCAGCTTGGCTCCAGGGGGCTTTTATGCCGAGCAGTTCTTC.